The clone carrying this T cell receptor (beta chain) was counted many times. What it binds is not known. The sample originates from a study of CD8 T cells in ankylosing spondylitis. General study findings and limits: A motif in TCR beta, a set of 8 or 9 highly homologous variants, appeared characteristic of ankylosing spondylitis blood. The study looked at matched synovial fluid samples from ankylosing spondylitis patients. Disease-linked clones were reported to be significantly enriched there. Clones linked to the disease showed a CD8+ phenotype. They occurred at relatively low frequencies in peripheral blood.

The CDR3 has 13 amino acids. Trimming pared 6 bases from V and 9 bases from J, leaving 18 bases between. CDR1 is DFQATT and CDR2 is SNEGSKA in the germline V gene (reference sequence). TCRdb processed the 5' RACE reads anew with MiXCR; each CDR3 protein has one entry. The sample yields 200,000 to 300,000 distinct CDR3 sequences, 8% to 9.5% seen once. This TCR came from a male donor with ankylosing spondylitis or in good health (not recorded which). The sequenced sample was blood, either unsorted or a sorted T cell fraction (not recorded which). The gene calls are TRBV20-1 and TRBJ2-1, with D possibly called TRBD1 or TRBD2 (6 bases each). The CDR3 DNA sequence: TGCAGTGCGCCTCTTGGGGGGCACCCTGAGCAGTTCTTC. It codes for CSAPLGGHPEQFF.